The sequence of this TCR beta chain was determined in a study of OX40 agonist ivuxolimab in advanced cancers. At the level of the study: Mean age around 64 years, range roughly 20 to 85; around 80% male. Study-level results: Expanded clones tended on average to be more numerous among CD8+ T cells than CD4+. With doses of 0.1 to 3.0 mg/kg, CD4+ and CD8+ blood T cells had undergone clonal expansion by week 6.

This CDR3 region has 14 residues. Germline V CDR1 and CDR2: MNHNS, SASEGT. Trimming cost V 6 bases and J 8 bases; bases outside gene matches: 11. As concerns this clone: The antigen is undetermined.

Profiled with immunoSEQ multiplex PCR; TCRdb holds only in-frame clones, not every one. Of about 160,000 clones listed, 90% to 95% are singletons. Autoimmune disease history or systemic immunosuppression led to patient exclusion. Sequenced here: CD4+ or CD8+ T cells sorted from blood, sampled in a trial of the OX40 agonist ivuxolimab. The receptor was isolated from an adult with an advanced solid tumor such as melanoma, head and neck, liver or kidney cancer. The chain recombines TRBV6-1 with TRBJ1-2; 8 bases are shared with TRBD1. CDR3 nucleotides: TGTGCCAGCAGGGAGCCTGGACAGGGCGGAGGCTACACCTTC. Residues: CASREPGQGGGYTF.